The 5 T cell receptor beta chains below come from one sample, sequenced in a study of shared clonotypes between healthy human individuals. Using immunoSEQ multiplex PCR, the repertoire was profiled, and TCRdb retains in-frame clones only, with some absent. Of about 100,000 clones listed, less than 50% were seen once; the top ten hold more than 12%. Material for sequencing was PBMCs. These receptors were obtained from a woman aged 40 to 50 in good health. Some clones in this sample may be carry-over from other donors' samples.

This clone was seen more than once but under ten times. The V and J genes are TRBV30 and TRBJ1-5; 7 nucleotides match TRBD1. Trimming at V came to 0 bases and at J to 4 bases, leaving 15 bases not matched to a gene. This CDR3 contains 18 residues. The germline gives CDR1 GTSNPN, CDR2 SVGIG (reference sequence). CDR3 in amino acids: CAWSVTGGGGLWNQPQHF. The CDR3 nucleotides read TGTGCCTGGAGTGTAACGGGGGGAGGGGGCTTATGGAATCAGCCCCAGCATTTT.

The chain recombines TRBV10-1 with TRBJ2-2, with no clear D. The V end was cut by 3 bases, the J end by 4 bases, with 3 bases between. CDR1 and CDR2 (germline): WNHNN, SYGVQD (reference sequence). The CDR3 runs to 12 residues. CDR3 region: CASSDPTGELFF. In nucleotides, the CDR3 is TGCGCCAGCAGTGACCCCACCGGGGAGCTGTTTTTT.

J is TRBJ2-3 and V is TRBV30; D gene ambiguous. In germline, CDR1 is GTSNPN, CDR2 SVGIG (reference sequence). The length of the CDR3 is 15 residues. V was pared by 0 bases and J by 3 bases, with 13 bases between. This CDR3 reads CAWSVRTLGTDTQYF. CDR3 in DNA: TGTGCCTGGAGTGTTAGGACCCTTGGTACAGATACGCAGTATTTT.

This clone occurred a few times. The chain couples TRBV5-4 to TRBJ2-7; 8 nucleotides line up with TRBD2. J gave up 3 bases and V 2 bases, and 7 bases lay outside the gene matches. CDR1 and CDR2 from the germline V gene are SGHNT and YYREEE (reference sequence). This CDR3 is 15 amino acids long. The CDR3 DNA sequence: TGTGCCAGCAGCTTTGGTAGCGGGGAGTTCTACGAGCAGTACTTC. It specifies CASSFGSGEFYEQYF.

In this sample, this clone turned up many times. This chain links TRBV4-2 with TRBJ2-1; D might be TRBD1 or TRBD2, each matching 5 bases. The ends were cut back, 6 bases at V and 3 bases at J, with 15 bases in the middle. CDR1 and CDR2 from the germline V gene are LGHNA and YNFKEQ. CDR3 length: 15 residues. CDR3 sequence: CASRRRDGDYNEQFF. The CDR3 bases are TGTGCCAGCAGACGCCGGGACGGCGACTACAATGAGCAGTTCTTC.